This TCR beta chain was retrieved from a study of neurological immune-mediated disorders. Germline V lookup: CDR1 LGHDT, CDR2 YNNKEL (reference sequence). The CDR3 loop spans 12 amino acids. J lost 15 bases, V lost 3 bases, and 8 bases had no gene match. Of note for this clonotype: Its antigen is unknown.

The cDNA was generated through 5'RACE incorporating 10-nucleotide random UMIs. In TCRdb, the 5' RACE reads were re-called with MiXCR into one record per CDR3 protein. The table shows about 53,000 distinct CDR3 sequences, with 8% to 10% occurring only once. Study-level results: The greatest degree of TCR clonal expansion was observed in HTLV-1-associated myelopathy, with the lowest in multiple sclerosis, below that of healthy controls.

Time point here: longitudinal time-point 1 (baseline). As healthy controls, volunteers from a blood bank in Maryland, USA, were used. The receptor was isolated from a woman aged 40 to 55 in good health. The chain is built from TRBV3-1 and TRBJ2-1; 7 bases line up with TRBD1. The sequencing sample was made of PBMCs. Written as DNA, the CDR3 is TGTGCCAGCAGCCAGCGGCAGGGGGATAGGTTCTTC. Amino acid sequence: CASSQRQGDRFF.